This T cell receptor (beta chain) was recorded in a study of response to subunit inactivated influenza vaccine. The V gene lost 3 bases and the J gene lost 0 bases, with 11 bases spanning the gap. The CDR3 is 15 amino acids. CDR1 is SGHTA, CDR2 FQGNSA, per germline. Study-wide points: After each seasonal influenza vaccination, few new T cells are recruited, the authors suggested.

A word on this clonotype: Its antigen remains unknown.

Each CDR3 protein is one row after TCRdb ran MiXCR on the RT-PCR reads. This table holds hundreds of thousands of distinct CDR3 sequences, 15% to 18% found once. The V gene is TRBV7-2, the J gene TRBJ2-5; tentatively, D is TRBD1 (6 bases). This specimen consisted of PBMCs from blood, obtained roughly 13 days after vaccination. The source of this sequence is a man aged 50 or older who received an inactivated influenza vaccine. This CDR3 reads CASSFAGTYQETQYF. As DNA, the CDR3 is TGTGCCAGCAGCTTCGCCGGGACATACCAAGAGACCCAGTACTTC.